This T cell receptor beta chain was observed in a study of regulatory T cells in long-lasting Graves disease. Background on the study: For under 3 months, newly diagnosed Graves' patients had been taking antithyroid drugs.

This clonotype occurred many times. For TCR beta, libraries came from iRepertoire HTBI primers and Arm-PCR of CDR3 regions. TCRdb re-derived calls from the multiplex PCR reads in MiXCR, one entry per CDR3 protein. The sample holds under 400,000 distinct CDR3 sequences, 16% seen once. This CDR3 region has 14 residues. Deletions cut 1 base from V and 5 bases from J, with 10 bases between. Germline V gene sequence: CDR1 SGDLS, CDR2 YYNGEE. Time point here: newly diagnosed GD, antithyroid drugs for less than 3 months. Extracted PBMC RNA gave rise to the TCR library. In addition, the sample was reused for a study of T cells in Graves' hyperthyroidism and ophthalmopathy. From that paper: Patients counted as stable if ophthalmopathy did not develop within 18 months. Carried out on the TCR CDR3, a first-round RT-PCR used the HTBI primer set.

Sample: peripheral blood mononuclear cells (PBMCs), taken at new diagnosis, from a patient treated with antithyroid drugs. This chain links TRBV9 with TRBJ2-1, with D perhaps TRBD1 (5 bases). The clonotype was recovered from a man aged 40-49 years with Graves disease. The CDR3 DNA follows: TGTGCCAGCAGCGTAAGACAGCACCACAATGAGCAGTTCTTC. Its translation: CASSVRQHHNEQFF.